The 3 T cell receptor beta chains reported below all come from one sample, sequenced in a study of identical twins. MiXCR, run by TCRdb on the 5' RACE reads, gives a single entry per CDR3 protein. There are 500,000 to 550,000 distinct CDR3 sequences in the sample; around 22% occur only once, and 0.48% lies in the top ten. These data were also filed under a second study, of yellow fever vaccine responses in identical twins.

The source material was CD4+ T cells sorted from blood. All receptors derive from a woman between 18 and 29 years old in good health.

The CDR3, as DNA: TGTGCCAGCAGCTTAGTAACGGGAGTTGGAAATGAGCAGTTCTTC. Translated, it gives CASSLVTGVGNEQFF. This sequence joins TRBV7-9 and TRBJ2-1, with D perhaps matching TRBD2 (6 bases). The CDR3 sequence is 15 residues long. The V gene's germline CDR1 is SEHNR and CDR2 FQNEAQ (reference sequence). Trimming stripped 1 base from V and 7 bases from J, with 14 bases between.

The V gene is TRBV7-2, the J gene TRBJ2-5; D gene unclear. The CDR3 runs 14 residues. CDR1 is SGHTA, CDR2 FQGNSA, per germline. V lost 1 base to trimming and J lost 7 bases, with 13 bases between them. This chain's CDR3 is CASSLEGFFGTQYF. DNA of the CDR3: TGTGCCAGCAGCTTAGAAGGGTTTTTCGGGACCCAGTACTTC.

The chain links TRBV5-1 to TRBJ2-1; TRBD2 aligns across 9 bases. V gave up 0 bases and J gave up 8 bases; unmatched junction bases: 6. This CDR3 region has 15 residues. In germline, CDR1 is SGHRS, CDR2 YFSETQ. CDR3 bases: TGCGCCAGCAGCTTGGCTAGCGGGGTATTCGATGAGCAGTTCTTC. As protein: CASSLASGVFDEQFF.